The 27 T cell receptor beta chains reported below all come from one sample, sequenced in a study of OX40 agonist ivuxolimab in advanced cancers. Sequencing was performed with immunoSEQ multiplex PCR; in TCRdb, only in-frame clones are kept and a portion is missing. The table has about 85,000 clones, approximately 86% seen once. The source was CD4+ or CD8+ T cells sorted from blood, collected in a trial of the OX40 agonist ivuxolimab. Every receptor here comes from an adult with an advanced solid tumor such as melanoma, head and neck, liver or kidney cancer.

The CDR3: CASSLESGRAGYGYTF. The DNA of the CDR3 is TGTGCCAGCAGCTTAGAATCTGGTAGGGCGGGCTATGGCTACACCTTC. The gene calls are TRBV7-2 and TRBJ1-2; unclear D gene. The V gene lost 1 base and the J gene lost 4 bases, with 16 bases spanning the gap. This CDR3 region has 16 residues. Germline V gene data show CDR1 as SGHTA and CDR2 as FQGNSA.

This clone was seen more than once but under ten times. The chain combines TRBV6-6 with TRBJ1-5; 7 bases match TRBD1. The CDR3 covers 13 residues. The germline gives CDR1 MNHNY, CDR2 SVGAGI (reference sequence). Trimming removed 8 bases from V and 3 bases from J; junction bases left unmatched: 4. The DNA of the CDR3 is TGTGCCAGCCGACAGGGTATCAATCAGCCCCAGCATTTT. Residues: CASRQGINQPQHF.

This chain uses TRBV14 with TRBJ1-1; 7 nucleotides match TRBD1. V shed 4 bases, J shed 5 bases, and the junction held 13 bases outside the gene matches. CDR1 and CDR2 from the germline V gene are SGHDN and FVKESK. The CDR3 extends over 16 amino acids. The chain's CDR3 is CASSPGGRGWETEAFF. In nucleotides, the CDR3 is TGTGCCAGCAGCCCTGGGGGCAGGGGGTGGGAGACTGAAGCTTTCTTT.

The chain combines TRBV28 with TRBJ1-1, with TRBD1 matching 9 bases. The CDR3 runs to 15 residues. In germline, CDR1 is MDHEN, CDR2 SYDVKM. V shed 6 bases, J shed 6 bases, and the junction held 11 bases outside the gene matches. The CDR3 DNA is TGTGCCAGCAGCCCGGGGCTAGGGACAGGGTCTGAAGCTTTCTTT. The encoded protein is CASSPGLGTGSEAFF.

This chain connects TRBV10-1 to TRBJ1-1, with D perhaps matching TRBD1 (6 bases). The length of the CDR3 is 13 residues. V was pared by 1 base and J by 4 bases, with 7 bases between. CDR1 and CDR2 from the germline V gene are WNHNN and SYGVQD (reference sequence). For the CDR3, the DNA is TGCGCCAGCAGTGAGTTGACAGGCACTGAAGCTTTCTTT. It is translated as CASSELTGTEAFF.

The chain has TRBV5-6 and TRBJ2-7; D may be TRBD1 (6 bases). The V and J ends lost 1 base and 2 bases respectively, with 7 bases between them. CDR1 is SGHDT and CDR2 is YYEEEE in the germline V gene. The CDR3 is made up of 13 amino acids. This CDR3 reads CASSLYRAYEQYF. Here the CDR3 DNA reads TGTGCCAGCAGCTTGTACAGGGCCTACGAGCAGTACTTC. The full variable domain, its missing parts supplied by reference TRBV5-6 and TRBJ2-7, is DAGVTQSPTHLIKTRGQQVTLRCSPKSGHDTVSWYQQALGQGPQFIFQYYEEEERQRGNFPDRFSGHQFPNYSSELNVNALLLGDSALYLCASSLYRAYEQYFGPGTRLTVT.

Notes on this clone: Distinct nucleotide sequences in the sample also encode this CDR3. This chain connects TRBV6-5 to TRBJ2-3; the D gene is possibly TRBD2 (6 bases). Per the germline V gene, CDR1 is MNHEY and CDR2 is SVGAGI. V lost 2 bases and J 0 bases, leaving 6 bases between the germline ends. CDR3 length: 14 residues. CDR3 protein: CASSYGGSTDTQYF. In DNA form, the CDR3 reads TGTGCCAGCAGTTACGGGGGGAGCACAGATACGCAGTATTTT.

The CDR3 region is CASSLALVQGDNSPLHF. The DNA of the CDR3 is TGTGCCAGCAGCTTGGCCTTAGTTCAGGGGGATAATTCACCCCTCCACTTT. The chain joins TRBV5-5 to TRBJ1-6, with 7 bases that match TRBD1. V gave up 0 bases and J gave up 5 bases; unmatched junction bases: 8. In germline, CDR1 is SGHKS, CDR2 YYEKEE (reference sequence). The CDR3 has 17 residues.

This chain connects TRBV28 to TRBJ2-3, with no clear D. The CDR3 consists of 16 residues. With 6 bases removed from V and 5 bases from J, the gap between germline ends came to 21 bases. Per germline, CDR1 MDHEN and CDR2 SYDVKM. In nucleotides, the CDR3 is TGTGCCAGCAGCCCACTGGACCGATTTCAAGGAGATACGCAGTATTTT. Translating gives CASSPLDRFQGDTQYF.

The chain recombines TRBV19 with TRBJ2-3; a possible D gene is TRBD2 (6 bases). CDR1 and CDR2 (germline): LNHDA, SQIVND (reference sequence). Trimming cost V 3 bases and J 4 bases, with 11 bases left between them. The CDR3 totals 14 residues. CDR3 DNA sequence: TGTGCCAGTAGTATCCTAGCGTTCGCAGATACGCAGTATTTT. Translation: CASSILAFADTQYF.

This clone has only one observation. The chain couples TRBV19 to TRBJ1-4; D possibly corresponds to TRBD1 (5 bases). Per the germline V gene, CDR1 is LNHDA and CDR2 is SQIVND (reference sequence). The ends were cut back, 7 bases at V and 7 bases at J, with 22 bases in the middle. The CDR3 totals 16 residues. The DNA of the CDR3 is TGTGCCAGTACCCGGGGGGTTTATACGCGCGGTGAAAAACTGTTTTTT. It is translated as CASTRGVYTRGEKLFF.

This clone was found a few times. The chain uses TRBV30 and TRBJ2-7, with D maybe TRBD2 (5 bases). The CDR3 totals 13 residues. Germline assignment: CDR1 GTSNPN and CDR2 SVGIG (reference sequence). Trimming removed 1 base from V and 3 bases from J, with 10 bases in between. The CDR3 loop is CAWSGTYNYEQYF. CDR3 nucleotides: TGTGCCTGGAGTGGGACTTATAACTACGAGCAGTACTTC.

V usage is TRBV25-1 and J usage is TRBJ2-1; D is tentatively TRBD1 or TRBD2 (5 bases each). Between the trimmed V and J ends, which lost 3 bases and 9 bases, there was a span of 21 bases. In germline, CDR1 is MGHDK, CDR2 SYGVNS. The CDR3 contains 16 residues. The CDR3 reads CASSEFRDPGPGEQFF. In DNA, the CDR3 is TGTGCCAGCAGTGAGTTCCGGGACCCGGGACCCGGTGAGCAGTTCTTC.

V is TRBV7-2 and J is TRBJ2-7; D is undetermined. The length of the CDR3 is 15 residues. The germline V and J ends were trimmed by 1 base and 3 bases, with 13 bases remaining between them. From germline, CDR1 is SGHTA and CDR2 FQGNSA. This chain's CDR3 is CASSLEYSPRYEQYF. The CDR3 DNA reads TGTGCCAGCAGCTTAGAGTACAGCCCGCGCTACGAGCAGTACTTC.

The chain uses TRBV19 and TRBJ1-1; D gene ambiguous. CDR1 LNHDA and CDR2 SQIVND come from the germline V gene (reference sequence). The CDR3 spans 14 residues. Deletions cut 4 bases from V and 1 base from J, with 10 bases between. The CDR3 loop reads CASSTWTGNTEAFF. CDR3 sequence (DNA): TGTGCCAGTAGTACCTGGACGGGGAACACTGAAGCTTTCTTT.

This clone was recorded only once. This rearrangement joins TRBV30 to TRBJ2-2; D gene unclear. The CDR3 has 14 residues. V lost 4 bases, J lost 1 base, and 10 bases lay in between. Looked up from germline, CDR1 is GTSNPN and CDR2 is SVGIG (reference sequence). The CDR3 coding sequence is TGTGCCTGGATGGGCCTAAGGAACACCGGGGAGCTGTTTTTT. Translation gives CAWMGLRNTGELFF.

J is TRBJ2-7 and V is TRBV9; 9 nucleotides match TRBD1. Per germline, CDR1 SGDLS and CDR2 YYNGEE. CDR3 length: 14 amino acids. The junction had 6 bases not matched to a gene; V was cut back by 2 bases and J by 6 bases. The CDR3 sequence: CASSVTTGGGEQYF. The CDR3 DNA reads TGTGCCAGCAGCGTGACGACAGGGGGTGGCGAGCAGTACTTC.

The chain uses TRBV29-1 and TRBJ1-6; D not certain. Germline V CDR1 and CDR2: SQVTM, ANQGSEA. The CDR3 is 14 residues long. The V end was cut by 5 bases, the J end by 7 bases, with 15 bases between. CDR3 sequence (DNA): TGCAGCGTTTCACAATCGCCGAGGAATTCACCCCTCCACTTT. Translating it yields CSVSQSPRNSPLHF.

The gene calls are TRBV13 and TRBJ1-3, with D possibly matching TRBD1 (5 bases). The V end was cut by 5 bases, the J end by 6 bases, with 17 bases between. Germline V gene sequence: CDR1 PRHDT, CDR2 FYEKMQ (reference sequence). CDR3 length equals 15 residues. The DNA for the CDR3 is TGTGCCAGCAGCCCGACTAGACAGAGGGAAAACACCATATATTTT. This encodes CASSPTRQRENTIYF.

This clone occurred once. The chain has TRBV5-1 and TRBJ1-5; TRBD1 is a possible D gene (5 bases). V was cut by 1 base and J by 0 bases, with 8 bases left in between. The CDR3 spans 15 residues. Germline lookup yields CDR1 SGHRS and CDR2 YFSETQ. The CDR3 protein is CASSLTGSSNQPQHF. In DNA form, the CDR3 reads TGCGCCAGCAGCTTGACAGGATCTAGCAATCAGCCCCAGCATTTT.

The V and J genes are TRBV7-2 and TRBJ1-6; 7 bases are shared with TRBD1. Germline values: CDR1 SGHTA, CDR2 FQGNSA. Trimming removed 2 bases from V and 10 bases from J; junction bases left unmatched: 8. The CDR3 consists of 15 residues. The chain's CDR3 is CASSLQTGQRSPLHF. The CDR3 DNA is TGTGCCAGCAGCTTACAGACAGGGCAACGGTCACCCCTCCACTTT.

CDR3 DNA sequence: TGCGCCAGCAGCCGTACCGAAACAGCAGGGGCCTCCTACGAGCAGTACTTC. This sequence encodes CASSRTETAGASYEQYF. This chain links TRBV5-1 with TRBJ2-7; perhaps TRBD1 as D (6 bases). The CDR3 totals 17 residues. Deletions cut 4 bases from V and 0 bases from J, with 20 bases between. Per germline, CDR1 SGHRS and CDR2 YFSETQ.

The rearrangement uses TRBV6-5 and TRBJ1-6, with D unresolved. Germline CDR1 and CDR2: MNHEY and SVGAGI. V lost 5 bases and J lost 9, with 11 bases in between. This CDR3 is built from 13 residues. The CDR3 region has the DNA TGTGCCAGCAGTGCCATGGGGAGTTCACCCCTCCACTTT. Its translation is CASSAMGSSPLHF.

Here the CDR3 reads CASSLASDRSVSGELFF. The CDR3 DNA is TGTGCCAGCAGCTTGGCTTCTGACAGGAGCGTCTCAGGGGAGCTGTTTTTT. This sequence joins TRBV5-4 and TRBJ2-2; D might be TRBD1 (6 bases). V lost 0 bases and J lost 8, with 20 bases in between. Germline CDR1 is SGHNT and CDR2 is YYREEE (reference sequence). This CDR3 contains 17 residues. The full variable domain, in which reference TRBV5-4 and TRBJ2-2 provide the parts outside the CDR3, is ETGVTQSPTHLIKTRGQQVTLRCSSQSGHNTVSWYQQALGQGPQFIFQYYREEENGRGNFPPRFSGLQFPNYSSELNVNALELDDSALYLCASSLASDRSVSGELFFGEGSRLTVL.

The chain uses TRBV4-1 and TRBJ2-7; no firm D call. V lost 0 bases to trimming and J lost 2 bases, with 11 bases between them. The CDR3 is 15 residues long. The germline V gene encodes CDR1 MGHRA and CDR2 YSYEKL. The CDR3 here is CASSQDGVSPYEQYF. CDR3 nucleotide sequence: TGCGCCAGCAGCCAAGACGGAGTATCTCCCTACGAGCAGTACTTC.

V gene TRBV5-5 combines with J gene TRBJ1-5; D call uncertain. V was trimmed by 7 bases and J by 2 bases, leaving 13 bases between them. Germline V gives CDR1 SGHKS, CDR2 YYEKEE (reference sequence). This CDR3 comprises 14 residues. The CDR3 DNA reads TGTGCCAGCTGTCGCGAGGTGGGCAATCAGCCCCAGCATTTT. It encodes CASCREVGNQPQHF.

CDR3 loop: CSADFDRKAFF. Here the CDR3 DNA reads TGCAGTGCTGACTTTGACAGAAAGGCTTTCTTT. The J gene is TRBJ1-1, the V gene TRBV20-1; perhaps TRBD1 as D (5 bases). The CDR3 is 11 residues long. Trimming left V 5 bases short and J 11 bases short, with 15 bases between. From germline, CDR1 is DFQATT and CDR2 SNEGSKA (reference sequence).